There are many counts of the clone carrying this T cell receptor (beta chain). Its specificity is not known. The data derive from a study of CD8 T cells in ankylosing spondylitis. Study-wide results and caveats: Peripheral blood samples showed relatively rare disease-linked clones, and these clones were CD8+. Blood from ankylosing spondylitis patients appeared to carry a characteristic roughly eight-variant TCR beta motif.

TCRdb reprocessed the 5' RACE reads via MiXCR and lists one record per CDR3 protein. This sample has around 25,000 distinct CDR3 sequences, with around 2.5% found just once. The CDR3 contains 15 residues. V was trimmed by 0 bases and J by 1 base, leaving 7 bases between them. CDR1 and CDR2 from the germline V gene are SGDLS and YYNGEE. The rearrangement joins TRBV9 to TRBJ2-2; D unresolved. This TCR derives from a female donor with ankylosing spondylitis or in good health (not recorded which). The sample taken for sequencing was blood, either unsorted or a sorted T cell fraction (not recorded which). The CDR3 bases are TGTGCCAGCAGCGTAGGGGTTTTGAACACCGGGGAGCTGTTTTTT. Protein: CASSVGVLNTGELFF.